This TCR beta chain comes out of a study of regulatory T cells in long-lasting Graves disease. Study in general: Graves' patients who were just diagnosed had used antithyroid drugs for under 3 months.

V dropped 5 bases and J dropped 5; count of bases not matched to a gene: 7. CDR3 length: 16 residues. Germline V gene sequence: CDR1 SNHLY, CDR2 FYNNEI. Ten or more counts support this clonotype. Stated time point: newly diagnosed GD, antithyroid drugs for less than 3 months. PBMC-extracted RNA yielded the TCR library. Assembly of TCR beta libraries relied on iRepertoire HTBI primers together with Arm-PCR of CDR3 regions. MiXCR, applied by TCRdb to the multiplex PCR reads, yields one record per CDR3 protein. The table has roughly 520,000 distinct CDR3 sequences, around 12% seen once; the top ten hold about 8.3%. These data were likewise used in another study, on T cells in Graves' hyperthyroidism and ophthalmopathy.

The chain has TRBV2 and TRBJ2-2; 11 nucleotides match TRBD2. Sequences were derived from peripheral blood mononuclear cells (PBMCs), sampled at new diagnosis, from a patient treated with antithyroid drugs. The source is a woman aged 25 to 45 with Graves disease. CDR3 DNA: TGTGCCAGCAGTATACGACTAGCGGGAAGGACCGGGGAGCTGTTTTTT. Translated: CASSIRLAGRTGELFF.